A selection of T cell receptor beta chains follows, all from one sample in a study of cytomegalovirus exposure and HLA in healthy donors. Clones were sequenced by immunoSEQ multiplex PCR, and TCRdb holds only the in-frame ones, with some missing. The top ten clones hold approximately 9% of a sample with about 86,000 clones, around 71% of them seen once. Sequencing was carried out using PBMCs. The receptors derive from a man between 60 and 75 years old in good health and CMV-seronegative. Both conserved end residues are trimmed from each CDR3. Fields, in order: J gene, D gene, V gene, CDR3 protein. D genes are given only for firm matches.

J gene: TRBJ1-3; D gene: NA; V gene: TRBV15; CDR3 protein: ATSRDINTIY
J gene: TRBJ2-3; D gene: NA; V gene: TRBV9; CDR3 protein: ASSSLGGLSLTDTQY
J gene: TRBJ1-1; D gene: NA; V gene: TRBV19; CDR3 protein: ASRGTTGENTEAF
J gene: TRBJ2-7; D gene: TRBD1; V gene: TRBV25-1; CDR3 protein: ASGHYDREHEQY
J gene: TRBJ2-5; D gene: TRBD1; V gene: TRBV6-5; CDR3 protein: ASSGNGQVEETQY
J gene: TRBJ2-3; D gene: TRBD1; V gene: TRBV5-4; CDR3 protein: ASSLGPGGATDTQY
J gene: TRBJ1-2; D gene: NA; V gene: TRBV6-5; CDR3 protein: ASSYAGGKDGYT
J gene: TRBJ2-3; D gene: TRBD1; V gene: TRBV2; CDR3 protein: ARQQGPSTDTQY
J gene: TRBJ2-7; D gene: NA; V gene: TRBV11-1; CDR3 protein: ASSVGRYEQY
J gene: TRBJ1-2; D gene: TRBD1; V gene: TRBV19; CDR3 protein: ASASAGQGPYGYT
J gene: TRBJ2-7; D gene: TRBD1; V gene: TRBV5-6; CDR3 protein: ASSLAPGTGYEQY
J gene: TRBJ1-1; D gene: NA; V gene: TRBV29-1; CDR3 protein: SASRARDTEAF
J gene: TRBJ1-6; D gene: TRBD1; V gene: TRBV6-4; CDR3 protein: ASSEGQDNSPLH
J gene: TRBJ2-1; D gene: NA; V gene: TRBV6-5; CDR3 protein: ASRPASRSYNEQF
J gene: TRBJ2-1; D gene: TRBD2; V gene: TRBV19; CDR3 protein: ASSTGTSENNEQF
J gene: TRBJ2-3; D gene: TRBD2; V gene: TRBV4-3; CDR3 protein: ASSQEVGLAGDGRDTQY
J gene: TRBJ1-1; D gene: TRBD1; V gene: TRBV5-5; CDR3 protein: ASSPGQGWATEAF
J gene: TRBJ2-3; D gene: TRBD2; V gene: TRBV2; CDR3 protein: ASSATRGGPVYTQY
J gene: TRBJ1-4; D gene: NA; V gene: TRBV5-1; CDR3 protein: ASSPSGGGGEKLF
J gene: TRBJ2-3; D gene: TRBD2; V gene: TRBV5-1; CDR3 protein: ASSPSGTRGLNTQY
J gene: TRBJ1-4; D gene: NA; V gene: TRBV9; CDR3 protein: ASSPTSRNEKLF
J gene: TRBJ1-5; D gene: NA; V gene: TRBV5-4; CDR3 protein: ASSFFFQPQH
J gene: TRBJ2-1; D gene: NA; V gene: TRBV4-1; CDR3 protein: ASSQDQEQF
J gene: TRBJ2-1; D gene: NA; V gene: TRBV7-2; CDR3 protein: ASSLGGRYNEQF
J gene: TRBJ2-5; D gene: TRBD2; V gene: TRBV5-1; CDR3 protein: ASSLRTSGRSETQY
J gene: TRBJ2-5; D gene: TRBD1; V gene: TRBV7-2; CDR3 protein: ASSLQGGRAGETQY
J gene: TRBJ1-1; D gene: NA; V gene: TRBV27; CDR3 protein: ASSLYFGTEAF
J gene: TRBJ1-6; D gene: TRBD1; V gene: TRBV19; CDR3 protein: ASSKRGQEHNSPLH
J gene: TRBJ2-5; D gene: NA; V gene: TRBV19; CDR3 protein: ASSPRLGAETQY
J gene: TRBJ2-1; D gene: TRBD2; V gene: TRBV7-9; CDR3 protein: ASSSLGREGPNEQF
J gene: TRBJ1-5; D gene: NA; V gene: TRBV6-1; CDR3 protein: ASGAGEDQPQH
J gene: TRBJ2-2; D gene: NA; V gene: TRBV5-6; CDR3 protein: ASKLGGYTGELF
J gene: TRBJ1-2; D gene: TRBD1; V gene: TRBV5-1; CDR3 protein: ASSLDRGDSNYGYT
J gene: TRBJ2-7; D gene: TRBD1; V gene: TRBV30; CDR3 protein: AWSGTGTGVREQY
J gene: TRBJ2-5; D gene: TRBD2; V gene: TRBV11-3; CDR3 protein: ASSAIAGGTQY
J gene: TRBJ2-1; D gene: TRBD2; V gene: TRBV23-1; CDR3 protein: ASIQRRGATNEQF
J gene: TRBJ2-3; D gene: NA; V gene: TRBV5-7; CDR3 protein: ASSLDCSATDTQY
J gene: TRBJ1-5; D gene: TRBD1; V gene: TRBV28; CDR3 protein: AISDRGRNQPQH
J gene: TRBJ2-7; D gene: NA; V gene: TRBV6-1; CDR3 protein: ASSEQGYEQY
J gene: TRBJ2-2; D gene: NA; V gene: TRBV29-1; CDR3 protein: SVSLTGELF
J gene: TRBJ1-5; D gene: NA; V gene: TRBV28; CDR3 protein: ATSYLGGGNQPQH